This T cell receptor beta chain comes out of a study of blood T cell repertoires in COVID-19. Study-level background: Acute and convalescent COVID-19 samples came from the United States, Italy and Spain. T cells, B-cell-depleted T cells, or PBMCs supplied cDNA or gDNA.

Source study methods: Cell counts per sample came from amplifying reference gene primers. TCRdb keeps only in-frame clones here, not all; method: immunoSEQ multiplex PCR. V, J and clone size are taken as reported in that table, and D and trimming were inferred from the DNA itself. The table lists some 43,000 clones, approximately 80% of them singletons. The clonotype comes from a woman aged 55-69 years with acute or convalescent COVID-19. Input material: peripheral blood.

The CDR3 here is CASSLEGAVNEQYF. CDR3 nucleotides: TGTGCCAGCAGCTTAGAGGGGGCCGTAAACGAGCAGTACTTC. The V call is TRBV7-2, the J call TRBJ2-7, with 7 bases aligning to TRBD1. Germline V gene lookup returns CDR1 SGHTA and CDR2 FQGNSA. The CDR3 has 14 residues. The V segment lost 1 base and the J segment 5 bases; nucleotides outside the gene matches: 5.